These 7 T cell receptor beta chains were all obtained from the same sample, sequenced in a study of vaccination and CD4 T cells after COVID-19. The Oncomine TCR Beta short-read assay sequenced DNA from cultured CD4+ T cells. TCRdb fed the PCR reads into MiXCR, producing one record per CDR3 protein. The table shows some 10,000 distinct CDR3 sequences, with around 58% occurring only once. These receptors' targets are unknown. Treatment noted: 10-day PBMC culture with coronavirus spike peptide pools or control peptides (ViraFEST assay). The sample consisted of CD4+ T cells from blood, cultured in vitro. Receptor source: a human donor who had recovered from COVID-19.

This clonotype was picked up one time. J is TRBJ1-2 and V is TRBV2; D gene uncertain. Germline-derived CDR1 and CDR2 are SNHLY and FYNNEI. The CDR3 is 11 residues long. Trimming left V 4 bases short and J 12 bases short, with 12 bases between. CDR3 sequence: CASSAEGKHTF. The DNA of the CDR3 is TGTGCCAGCAGTGCGGAAGGAAAGCACACCTTC.

The chain joins TRBV4-1 to TRBJ2-3; no reliable D call. The CDR3 sequence is 16 residues long. The V gene lost 1 base and the J gene lost 1 base, with 12 bases spanning the gap. Looked up from germline, CDR1 is MGHRA and CDR2 is YSYEKL. The CDR3 region has the DNA TGCGCCAGCAGCCAAGGGTCCCTTCCGGGCACAGATACGCAGTATTTT. The encoded protein is CASSQGSLPGTDTQYF.

This clonotype was detected once. The chain uses TRBV6-1 and TRBJ2-5; D is perhaps TRBD2 (5 bases). This CDR3 is built from 12 residues. Germline V gives CDR1 MNHNS, CDR2 SASEGT. The V end lost 7 bases, the J end lost 5 bases, and 11 bases lay between the germline ends. The CDR3 reads CASMGSGETQYF. The DNA for the CDR3 is TGTGCCAGCATGGGATCGGGGGAGACCCAGTACTTC.

This clonotype appeared a few times. The J gene is TRBJ2-5, the V gene TRBV20-1, with D possibly being TRBD2 (6 bases). The CDR3 covers 12 residues. The V and J ends lost 6 bases and 5 bases respectively, with 13 bases between them. The germline V gene encodes CDR1 DFQATT and CDR2 SNEGSKA (reference sequence). The DNA for the CDR3 is TGCAGTGCCAAAGCGGGTTGGGAGACCCAGTACTTC. Translating it yields CSAKAGWETQYF.

V gene TRBV11-1 combines with J gene TRBJ2-7; D is possibly TRBD2 (5 bases). CDR1 is SGHAT, CDR2 FQDESV, per germline (reference sequence). This CDR3 contains 14 residues. The V end lost 5 bases, the J end lost 1 base, and 12 bases lay between the germline ends. The CDR3 reads CASSGVTSSYEQYF. The CDR3 coding sequence is TGTGCCAGCAGCGGAGTCACTAGTTCCTACGAGCAGTACTTC.

The chain is built from TRBV20-1 and TRBJ2-6, with unresolved D. CDR3 length: 14 residues. CDR1 is DFQATT and CDR2 is SNEGSKA in the germline V gene (reference sequence). Trimming left V 0 bases short and J 0 bases short, with 3 bases between. The CDR3: CSARDASGANVLTF. The CDR3 DNA sequence: TGCAGTGCTAGAGACGCCTCTGGGGCCAACGTCCTGACTTTC.

This CDR3 is CSAREWDRGDYGYTF. The CDR3 region has the DNA TGCAGTGCTAGAGAATGGGACAGGGGGGACTATGGCTACACCTTC. The chain links TRBV20-1 to TRBJ1-2; 11 bases line up with TRBD1. With V trimmed by 0 bases and J by 3 bases, 3 bases remained unmatched. The CDR3 totals 15 residues. Per germline, CDR1 DFQATT and CDR2 SNEGSKA (reference sequence).